These 9 T cell receptor beta chains were sequenced from one sample in a study of control samples from healthy donors and cancer patients. The data were produced by immunoSEQ multiplex PCR, yet TCRdb's version contains in-frame clones alone and is incomplete. Of 180,000 or so clones in the sample, around 93% were seen once. The sample taken for sequencing was blood. These receptors all come from a woman in her sixties in good health.

V and J are TRBV19 and TRBJ1-6; 8 bases are shared with TRBD1. With V trimmed by 5 bases and J by 9 bases, 6 bases remained unmatched. Germline V gene sequence: CDR1 LNHDA, CDR2 SQIVND (reference sequence). This CDR3 contains 14 residues. The CDR3 spells CASSSGGGSSPLHF. CDR3 nucleotide sequence: TGTGCCAGTAGTTCAGGGGGCGGAAGTTCACCCCTCCACTTT.

A single count supports this clone. The rearrangement joins TRBV23-1 to TRBJ1-5; the match to TRBD1 covers 9 bases. TRBV23-1 falls under the ORF class, with uncertain function. Trimming at V came to 4 bases and at J to 6 bases, leaving 10 bases not matched to a gene. This CDR3 has 16 amino acids. The CDR3 DNA reads as TGCGCCAGCAGTCTAGACGGACAGGGGCGGGCTCAGCCCCAGCATTTT. Its translation: CASSLDGQGRAQPQHF.

The chain uses TRBV12-3 or TRBV12-4 and TRBJ1-3; perhaps TRBD1 as D (5 bases). Trimming took 7 bases from V and 4 from J, leaving 11 bases between them. The CDR3 totals 13 residues. The CDR3 DNA is TGTGCCAGCAACACAGGTAGCGGAAACACCATATATTTT. This encodes CASNTGSGNTIYF.

The V gene is TRBV18, the J gene TRBJ1-5; D may be TRBD1 (6 bases). The germline V and J ends were trimmed by 1 base and 4 bases, with 11 bases remaining between them. Germline CDR1 KGHSH, CDR2 LQKENI. This CDR3 is 15 amino acids long. This CDR3 reads CASSPQGQLNQPQHF. The CDR3 bases are TGTGCCAGCTCACCACAAGGACAGTTAAATCAGCCCCAGCATTTT.

The J gene is TRBJ1-2, the V gene TRBV5-1; TRBD1 is a possible D gene (6 bases). The CDR3 sequence is 16 residues long. Germline CDR1 and CDR2: SGHRS and YFSETQ. Trimming took 4 bases from V and 1 from J, leaving 17 bases between them. CDR3 DNA: TGCGCCAGCAGCCGAGACGGGACACAATATAACTATGGCTACACCTTC. It yields the protein CASSRDGTQYNYGYTF.

J is TRBJ2-7 and V is TRBV6-2 or TRBV6-3; 7 nucleotides agree with TRBD2. From germline, CDR1 is MNHEY and CDR2 SVGEGT. The CDR3 consists of 16 residues. V shed 4 bases and J 2 bases; nucleotides not matched to a gene: 11. CDR3 protein: CASSSTGTTLPYEQYF. The CDR3 nucleotides are TGTGCCAGCAGTTCGACCGGGACTACCTTACCCTACGAGCAGTACTTC.

The J gene is TRBJ2-1, the V gene TRBV27, with D uncertain. The CDR3 is 14 amino acids. Between the trimmed V and J ends, which lost 6 bases and 0 bases, there was a span of 9 bases. Per germline, CDR1 MNHEY and CDR2 SMNVEV (reference sequence). In DNA form, the CDR3 reads TGTGCCAGCAGCTTCGAAGGCTCCTACAATGAGCAGTTCTTC. This gives the protein CASSFEGSYNEQFF.

The chain couples TRBV5-1 to TRBJ1-3; possible D gene TRBD1, 6 bases. This CDR3 spans 15 amino acids. Germline CDR1 SGHRS, CDR2 YFSETQ. The V end was cut by 0 bases, the J end by 4 bases, with 11 bases between. CDR3 DNA: TGCGCCAGCAGCTTGGATGGGGGCTCCGGAAACACCATATATTTT. Protein product: CASSLDGGSGNTIYF.

The chain couples TRBV7-2 to TRBJ1-5, with 10 bases identical to TRBD1. This CDR3 region has 16 residues. Germline V gives CDR1 SGHTA, CDR2 FQGNSA. J was trimmed by 3 bases and V by 0 bases; bases with no gene match: 2. The CDR3 loop reads CASSLAGQGNNQPQHF. DNA of the CDR3: TGTGCCAGCAGCTTAGCGGGACAGGGGAACAATCAGCCCCAGCATTTT.